This TCR beta chain appears in the sequencing data of a study of PD-L1 blockade in urothelial cancer. Study background: The year 2014 saw patients start atezolizumab, 1,200 mg intravenously every 3 weeks.

PCRs were each spiked with synthetic TCR analog templates. Measured with immunoSEQ multiplex PCR; TCRdb has only the in-frame clones, and not every one. The table has about 43,000 clones, around 89% seen once; the top ten hold 13% to 15%. The germline CDR1 and CDR2 sequences are SGHVS and FNYEAQ. The CDR3 covers 17 residues. The V and J ends lost 4 bases and 5 bases, in that order; junction bases with no gene match: 11. Points on this clone: Its antigen remains unknown.

Findings and limits, study-wide: Survival was better when pretreatment blood TCR clonality fell below the median.

This receptor was identified in a woman aged 60 to 75 with urothelial cancer. Sequencing used PBMCs, obtained around atezolizumab (anti-PD-L1) treatment. This sequence joins TRBV7-6 and TRBJ1-3; 10 bases align to TRBD1. CDR3 in DNA: TGTGCCAGCAGCTCATTCTCCGGGACAGGGGAAAGAAACACCATATATTTT. The encoded protein is CASSSFSGTGERNTIYF. Based on the CDR3 plus reference TRBV7-6 and TRBJ1-3, the full variable domain is GAGVSQSPRYKVTKRGQDVALRCDPISGHVSLYWYRQALGQGPEFLTYFNYEAQQDKSGLPNDRFSAERPEGSISTLTIQRTEQRDSAMYRCASSSFSGTGERNTIYFGEGSWLTVV.